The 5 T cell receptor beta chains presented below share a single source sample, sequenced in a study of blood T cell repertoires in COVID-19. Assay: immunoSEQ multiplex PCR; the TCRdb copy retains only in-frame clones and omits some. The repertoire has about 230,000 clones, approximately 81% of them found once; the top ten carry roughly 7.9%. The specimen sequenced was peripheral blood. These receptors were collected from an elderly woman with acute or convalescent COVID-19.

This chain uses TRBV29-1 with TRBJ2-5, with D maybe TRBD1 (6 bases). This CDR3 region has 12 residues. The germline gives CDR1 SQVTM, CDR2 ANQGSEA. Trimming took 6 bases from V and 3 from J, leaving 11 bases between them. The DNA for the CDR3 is TGCAGCGTAACGGACAGCAAAGAGACCCAGTACTTC. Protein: CSVTDSKETQYF.

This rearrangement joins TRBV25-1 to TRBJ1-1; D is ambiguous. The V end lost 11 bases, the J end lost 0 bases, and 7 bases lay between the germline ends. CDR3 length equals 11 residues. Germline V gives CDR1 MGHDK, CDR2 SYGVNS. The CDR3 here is CAARVNTEAFF. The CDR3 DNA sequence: TGTGCCGCAAGAGTGAACACTGAAGCTTTCTTT.

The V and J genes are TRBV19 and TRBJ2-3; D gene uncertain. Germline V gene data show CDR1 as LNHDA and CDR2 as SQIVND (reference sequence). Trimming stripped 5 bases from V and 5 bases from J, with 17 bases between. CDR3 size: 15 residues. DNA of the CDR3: TGTGCCAGTAGTTCAAAGACTTCGATTGTAGATACGCAGTATTTT. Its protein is CASSSKTSIVDTQYF.

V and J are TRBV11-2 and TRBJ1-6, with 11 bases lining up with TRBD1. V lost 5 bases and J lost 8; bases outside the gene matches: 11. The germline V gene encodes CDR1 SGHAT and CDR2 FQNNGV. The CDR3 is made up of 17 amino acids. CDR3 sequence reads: CASSPRTGGSFHSPLHF. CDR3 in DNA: TGTGCCAGCAGCCCCCGGACAGGGGGCAGCTTCCATTCACCCCTCCACTTT.

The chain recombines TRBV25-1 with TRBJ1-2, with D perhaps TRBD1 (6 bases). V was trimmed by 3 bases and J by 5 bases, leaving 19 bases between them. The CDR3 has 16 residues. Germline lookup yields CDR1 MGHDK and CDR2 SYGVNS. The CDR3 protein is CASSDTGILPLYGYTF. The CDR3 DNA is TGTGCCAGCAGTGACACAGGGATTCTCCCTCTATATGGCTACACCTTC.